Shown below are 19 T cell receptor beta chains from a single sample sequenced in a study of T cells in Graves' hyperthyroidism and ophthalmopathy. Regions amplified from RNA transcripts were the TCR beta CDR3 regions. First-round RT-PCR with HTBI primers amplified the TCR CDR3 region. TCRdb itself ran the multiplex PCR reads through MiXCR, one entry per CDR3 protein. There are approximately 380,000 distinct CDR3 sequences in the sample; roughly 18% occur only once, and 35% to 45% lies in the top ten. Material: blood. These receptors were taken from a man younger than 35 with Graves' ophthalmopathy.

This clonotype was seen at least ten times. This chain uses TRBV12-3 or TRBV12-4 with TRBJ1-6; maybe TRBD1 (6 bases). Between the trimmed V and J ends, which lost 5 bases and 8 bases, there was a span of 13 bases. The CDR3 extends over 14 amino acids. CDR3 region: CASSTRDTDSPLHF. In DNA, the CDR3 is TGTGCCAGCAGTACCCGGGACACAGATTCACCCCTCCACTTT.

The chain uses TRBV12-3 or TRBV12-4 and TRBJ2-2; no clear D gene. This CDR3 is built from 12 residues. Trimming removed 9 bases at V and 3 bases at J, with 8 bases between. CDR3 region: CASRYHTGELFF. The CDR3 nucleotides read TGTGCCAGTCGTTATCACACCGGGGAGCTGTTTTTT.

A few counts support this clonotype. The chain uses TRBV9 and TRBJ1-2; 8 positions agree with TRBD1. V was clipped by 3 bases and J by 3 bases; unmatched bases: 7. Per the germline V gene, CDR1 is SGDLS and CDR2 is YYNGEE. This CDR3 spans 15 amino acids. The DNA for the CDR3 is TGTGCCAGCAGCGGAGACAGGGGTTTGGACTATGGCTACACCTTC. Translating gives CASSGDRGLDYGYTF.

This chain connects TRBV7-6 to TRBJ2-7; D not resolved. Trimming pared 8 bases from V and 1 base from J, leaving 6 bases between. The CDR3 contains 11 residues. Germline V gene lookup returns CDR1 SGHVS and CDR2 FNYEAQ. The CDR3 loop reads CASGSSYEQYF. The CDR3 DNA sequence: TGTGCCAGCGGCAGTTCCTACGAGCAGTACTTC.

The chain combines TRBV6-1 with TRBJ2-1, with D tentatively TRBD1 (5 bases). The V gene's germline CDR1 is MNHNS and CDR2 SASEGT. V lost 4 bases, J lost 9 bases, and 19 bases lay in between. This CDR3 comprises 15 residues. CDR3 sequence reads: CASSADPAPRGEQFF. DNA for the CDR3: TGTGCCAGCAGTGCGGACCCGGCACCAAGGGGTGAGCAGTTCTTC.

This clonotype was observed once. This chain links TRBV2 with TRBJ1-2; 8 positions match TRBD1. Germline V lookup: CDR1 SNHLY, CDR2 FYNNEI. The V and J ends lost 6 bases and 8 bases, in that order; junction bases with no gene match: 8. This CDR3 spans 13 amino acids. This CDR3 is CASSAHRDRGYTF. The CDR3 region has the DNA TGTGCCAGCAGCGCCCACCGGGACAGGGGCTACACCTTC. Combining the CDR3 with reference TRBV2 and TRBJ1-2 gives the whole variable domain EPEVTQTPSHQVTQMGQEVILRCVPISNHLYFYWYRQILGQKVEFLVSFYNNEISEKSEIFDDQFSVERPDGSNFTLKIRSTKLEDSAMYFCASSAHRDRGYTFGSGTRLTVV.

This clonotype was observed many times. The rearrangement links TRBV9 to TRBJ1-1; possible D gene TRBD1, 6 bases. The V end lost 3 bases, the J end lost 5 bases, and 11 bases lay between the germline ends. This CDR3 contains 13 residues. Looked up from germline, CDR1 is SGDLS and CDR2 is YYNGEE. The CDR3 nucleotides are TGTGCCAGCAGCGGACTAGACAGGACTGAAGCTTTCTTT. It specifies CASSGLDRTEAFF.

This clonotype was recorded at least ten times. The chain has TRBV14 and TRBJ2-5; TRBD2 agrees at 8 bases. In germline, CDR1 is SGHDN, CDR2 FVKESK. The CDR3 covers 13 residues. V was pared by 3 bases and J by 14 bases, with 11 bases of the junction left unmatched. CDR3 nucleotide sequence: TGTGCCAGCAGCCAGGCTAGCGGGTACCGATTATACTTC. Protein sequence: CASSQASGYRLYF.

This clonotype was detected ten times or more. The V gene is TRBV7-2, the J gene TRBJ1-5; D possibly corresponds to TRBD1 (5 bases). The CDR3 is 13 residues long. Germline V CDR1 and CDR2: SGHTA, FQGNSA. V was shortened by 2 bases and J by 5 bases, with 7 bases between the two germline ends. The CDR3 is CASSLRGDQPQHF. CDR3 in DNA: TGTGCCAGCAGCTTAAGGGGAGATCAGCCCCAGCATTTT.

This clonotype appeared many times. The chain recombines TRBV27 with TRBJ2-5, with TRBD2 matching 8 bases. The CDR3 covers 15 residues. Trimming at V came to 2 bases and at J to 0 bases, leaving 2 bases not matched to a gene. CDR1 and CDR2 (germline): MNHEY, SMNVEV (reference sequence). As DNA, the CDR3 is TGTGCCAGCAGTTTACGGCGGGGGGACCAAGAGACCCAGTACTTC. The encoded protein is CASSLRRGDQETQYF.

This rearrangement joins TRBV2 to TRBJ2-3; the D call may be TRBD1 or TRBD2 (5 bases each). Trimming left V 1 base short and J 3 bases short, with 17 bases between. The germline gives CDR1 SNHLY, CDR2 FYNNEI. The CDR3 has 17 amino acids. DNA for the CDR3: TGTGCCAGCAGTGAAGAACTGGGGGTGGCAGGTACAGATACGCAGTATTTT. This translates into CASSEELGVAGTDTQYF.

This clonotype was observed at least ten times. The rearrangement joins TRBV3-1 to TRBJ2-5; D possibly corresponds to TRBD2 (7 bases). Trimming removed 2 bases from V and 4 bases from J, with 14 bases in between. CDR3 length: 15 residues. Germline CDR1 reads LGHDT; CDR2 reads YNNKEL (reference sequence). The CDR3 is CASSQSNRGGETQYF. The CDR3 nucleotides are TGTGCCAGCAGCCAAAGTAATAGGGGGGGAGAGACCCAGTACTTC.

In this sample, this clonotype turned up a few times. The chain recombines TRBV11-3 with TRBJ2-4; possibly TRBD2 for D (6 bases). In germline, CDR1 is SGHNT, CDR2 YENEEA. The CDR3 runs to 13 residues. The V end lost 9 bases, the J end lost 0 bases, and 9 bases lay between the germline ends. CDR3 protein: CARGRLAKNIQYF. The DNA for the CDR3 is TGTGCCAGGGGGAGGCTAGCCAAAAACATTCAGTACTTC.

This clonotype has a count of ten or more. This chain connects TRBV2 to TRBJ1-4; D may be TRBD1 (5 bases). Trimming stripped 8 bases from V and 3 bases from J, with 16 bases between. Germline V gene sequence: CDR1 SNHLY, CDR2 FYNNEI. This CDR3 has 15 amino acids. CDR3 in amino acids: CASFKAGRPNEKLFF. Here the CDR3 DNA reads TGTGCCAGCTTCAAAGCAGGGAGACCTAATGAAAAACTGTTTTTT.

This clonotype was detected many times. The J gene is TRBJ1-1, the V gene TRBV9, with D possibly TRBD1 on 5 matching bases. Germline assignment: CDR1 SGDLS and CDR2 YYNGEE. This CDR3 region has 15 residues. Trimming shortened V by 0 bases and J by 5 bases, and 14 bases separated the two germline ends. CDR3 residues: CASSVDPGRETEAFF. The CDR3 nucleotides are TGTGCCAGCAGCGTAGATCCGGGGCGCGAAACTGAAGCTTTCTTT.

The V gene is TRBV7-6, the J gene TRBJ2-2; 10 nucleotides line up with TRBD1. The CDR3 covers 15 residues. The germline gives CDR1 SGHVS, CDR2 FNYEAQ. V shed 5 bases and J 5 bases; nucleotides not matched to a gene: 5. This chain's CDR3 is CASSPWTGGTGELFF. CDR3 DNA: TGTGCCAGCAGCCCCTGGACAGGGGGGACCGGGGAGCTGTTTTTT.

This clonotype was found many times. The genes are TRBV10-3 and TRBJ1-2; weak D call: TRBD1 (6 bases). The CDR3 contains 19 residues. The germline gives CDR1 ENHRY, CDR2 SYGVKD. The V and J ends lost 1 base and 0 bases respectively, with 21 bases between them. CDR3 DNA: TGTGCCATCAGTGAGTTTAACTTACCCGAGGACAGCGCTAACTATGGCTACACCTTC. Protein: CAISEFNLPEDSANYGYTF.

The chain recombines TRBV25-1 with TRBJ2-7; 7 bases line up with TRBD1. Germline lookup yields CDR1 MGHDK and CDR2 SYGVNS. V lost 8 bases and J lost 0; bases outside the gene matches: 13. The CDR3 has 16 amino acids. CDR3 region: CASGGQVQGSSYEQYF. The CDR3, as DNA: TGTGCCAGCGGCGGACAGGTTCAGGGGAGCTCCTACGAGCAGTACTTC.

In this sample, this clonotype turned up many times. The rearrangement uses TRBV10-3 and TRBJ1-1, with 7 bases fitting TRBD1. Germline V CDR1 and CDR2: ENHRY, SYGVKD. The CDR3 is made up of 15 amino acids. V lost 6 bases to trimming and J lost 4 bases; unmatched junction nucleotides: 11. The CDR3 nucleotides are TGTGCCATCAGCGACAGGGAGGGTTGGGGCACTGAAGCTTTCTTT. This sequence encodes CAISDREGWGTEAFF.